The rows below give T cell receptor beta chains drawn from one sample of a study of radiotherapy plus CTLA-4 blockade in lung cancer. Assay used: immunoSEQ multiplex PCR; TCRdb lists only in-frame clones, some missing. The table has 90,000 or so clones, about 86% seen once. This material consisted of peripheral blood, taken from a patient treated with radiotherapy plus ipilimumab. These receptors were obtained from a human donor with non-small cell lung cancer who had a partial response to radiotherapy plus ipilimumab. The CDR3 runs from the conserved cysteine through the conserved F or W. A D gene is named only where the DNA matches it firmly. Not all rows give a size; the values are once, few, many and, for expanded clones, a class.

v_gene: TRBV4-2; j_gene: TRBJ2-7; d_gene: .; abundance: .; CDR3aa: CASSQDETSTYEQYF; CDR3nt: TGTGCCAGCAGCCAAGACGAGACTAGTACCTACGAGCAGTACTTC
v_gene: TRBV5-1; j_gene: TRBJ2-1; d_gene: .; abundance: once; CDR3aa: CASSLVRQGNEQFF; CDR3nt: TGCGCCAGCAGCTTGGTACGCCAGGGCAATGAGCAGTTCTTC
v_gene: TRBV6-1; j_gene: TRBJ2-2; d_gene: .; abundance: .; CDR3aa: CASLSGSGLGELFF; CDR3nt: TGTGCCAGCCTGTCCGGGTCGGGTCTCGGGGAGCTGTTTTTT
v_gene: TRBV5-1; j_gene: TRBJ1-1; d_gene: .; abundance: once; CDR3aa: CASSRQENTEAFF; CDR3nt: TGCGCCAGCAGCCGTCAGGAGAACACTGAAGCTTTCTTT
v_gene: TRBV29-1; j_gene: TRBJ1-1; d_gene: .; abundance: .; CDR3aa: CSVQLDSLETEAFF; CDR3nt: TGCAGCGTTCAACTGGACAGCCTTGAGACTGAAGCTTTCTTT
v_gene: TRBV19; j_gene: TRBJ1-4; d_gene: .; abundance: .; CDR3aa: CASTRSAGSGEKLFF; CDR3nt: TGTGCCAGTACCCGGTCCGCAGGGTCGGGTGAAAAACTGTTTTTT
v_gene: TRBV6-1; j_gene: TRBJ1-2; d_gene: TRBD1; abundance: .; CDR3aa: CASSPGTGGGGYTF; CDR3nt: TGTGCCAGCAGTCCCGGGACAGGGGGCGGTGGCTACACCTTC
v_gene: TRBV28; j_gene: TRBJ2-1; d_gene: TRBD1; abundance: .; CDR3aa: CASSLSGTGVINEQFF; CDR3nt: TGTGCCAGCAGTTTATCTGGGACAGGGGTGATAAATGAGCAGTTCTTC
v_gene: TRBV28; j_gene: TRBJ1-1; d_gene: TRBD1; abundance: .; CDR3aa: CASSSAGTGGPREAFF; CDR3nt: TGTGCCAGCAGCTCGGCCGGGACAGGGGGACCACGTGAAGCTTTCTTT
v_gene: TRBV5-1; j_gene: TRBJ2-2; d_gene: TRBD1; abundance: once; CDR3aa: CASSLMARTGSGTGELFF; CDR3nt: TGCGCCAGCAGCTTGATGGCCCGGACAGGATCGGGCACCGGGGAGCTGTTTTTT
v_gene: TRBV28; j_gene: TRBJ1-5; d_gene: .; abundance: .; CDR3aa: CASSRTSNQPQHF; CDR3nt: TGTGCCAGCAGTAGAACTTCCAATCAGCCCCAGCATTTT
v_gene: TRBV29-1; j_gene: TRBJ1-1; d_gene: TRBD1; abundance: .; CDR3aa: CSAVPGQARGTEAFF; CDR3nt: TGCAGCGCAGTCCCGGGACAGGCCCGGGGGACTGAAGCTTTCTTT
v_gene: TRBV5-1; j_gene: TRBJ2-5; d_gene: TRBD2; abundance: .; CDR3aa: CASSTGLAGKETQYF; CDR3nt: TGCGCCAGCAGCACGGGACTAGCGGGAAAAGAGACCCAGTACTTC
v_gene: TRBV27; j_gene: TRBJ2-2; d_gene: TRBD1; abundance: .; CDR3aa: CASSLYGTANTGELFF; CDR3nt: TGTGCCAGCAGTTTATATGGGACAGCGAACACCGGGGAGCTGTTTTTT
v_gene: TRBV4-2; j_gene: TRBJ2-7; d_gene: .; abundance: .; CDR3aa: CASSQESRSYEQYF; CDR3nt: TGTGCCAGCAGCCAAGAATCTCGCTCCTACGAGCAGTACTTC
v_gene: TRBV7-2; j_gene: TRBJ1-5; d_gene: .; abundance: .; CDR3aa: CASSLSGVLNQPQHF; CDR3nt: TGTGCCAGCAGCTTATCAGGGGTCCTCAATCAGCCCCAGCATTTT
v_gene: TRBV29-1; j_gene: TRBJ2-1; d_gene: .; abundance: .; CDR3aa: CSVEITRTKLNEQFF; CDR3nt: TGCAGCGTTGAGATTACCCGGACTAAATTAAATGAGCAGTTCTTC
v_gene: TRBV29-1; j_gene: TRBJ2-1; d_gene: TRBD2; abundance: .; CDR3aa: CSLGTSGSLEQFF; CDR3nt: TGCAGCCTCGGGACTAGCGGGAGTCTTGAGCAGTTCTTC
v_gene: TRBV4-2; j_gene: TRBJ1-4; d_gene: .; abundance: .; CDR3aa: CASSPPGGFNEKLFF; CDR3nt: TGTGCCAGCAGCCCCCCGGGGGGGTTTAATGAAAAACTGTTTTTT
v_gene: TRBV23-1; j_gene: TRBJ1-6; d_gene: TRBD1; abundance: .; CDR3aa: CASSHSGTEYNSPLHF; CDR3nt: TGCGCCAGCAGTCATTCCGGGACAGAATATAATTCACCCCTCCACTTT
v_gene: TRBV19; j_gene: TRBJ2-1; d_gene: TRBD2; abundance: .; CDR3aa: CASRGGASGTFNNEQFF; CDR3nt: TGTGCCAGTAGGGGAGGGGCTAGCGGGACGTTCAACAATGAGCAGTTCTTC
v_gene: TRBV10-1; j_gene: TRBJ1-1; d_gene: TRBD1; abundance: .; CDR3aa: CASSETGTVSNGAFF; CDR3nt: TGCGCCAGCAGTGAGACCGGGACAGTGTCGAATGGAGCTTTCTTT
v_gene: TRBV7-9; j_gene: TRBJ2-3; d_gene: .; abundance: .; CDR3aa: CASSSVADTQYF; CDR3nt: TGTGCCAGCAGCTCAGTCGCAGATACGCAGTATTTT
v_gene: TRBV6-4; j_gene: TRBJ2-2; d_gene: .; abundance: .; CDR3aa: CASSDSSAGELFF; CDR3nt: TGTGCCAGCAGTGACTCCTCAGCCGGGGAGCTGTTTTTT
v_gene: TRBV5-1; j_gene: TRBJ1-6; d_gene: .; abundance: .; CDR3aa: CASSLVPGDNSPLHF; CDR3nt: TGCGCCAGCAGCTTGGTACCAGGGGATAATTCACCCCTCCACTTT
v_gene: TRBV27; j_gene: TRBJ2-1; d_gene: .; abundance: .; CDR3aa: CASSTRTAYNEQFF; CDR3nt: TGTGCCAGCAGTACCCGGACAGCTTACAATGAGCAGTTCTTC
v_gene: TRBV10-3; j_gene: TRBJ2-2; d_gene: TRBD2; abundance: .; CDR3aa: CATGTSGRGTGELFF; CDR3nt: TGTGCCACCGGGACTAGCGGGAGGGGGACCGGGGAGCTGTTTTTT
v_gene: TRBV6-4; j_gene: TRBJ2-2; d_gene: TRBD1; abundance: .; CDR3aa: CASRDRFTGELFF; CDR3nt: TGTGCCAGCCGGGACAGGTTCACCGGGGAGCTGTTTTTT
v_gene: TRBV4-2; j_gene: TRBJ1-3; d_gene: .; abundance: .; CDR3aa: CASSQDSGSGISGNTIYF; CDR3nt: TGTGCCAGCAGCCAAGATAGCGGCAGCGGAATCTCTGGAAACACCATATATTTT
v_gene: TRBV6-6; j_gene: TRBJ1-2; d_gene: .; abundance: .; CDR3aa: CASSWIREGNGYTF; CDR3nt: TGTGCCAGCAGTTGGATCCGGGAGGGCAATGGCTACACCTTC
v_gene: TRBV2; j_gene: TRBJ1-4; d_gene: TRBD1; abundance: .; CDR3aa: CASVDRGGEKLFF; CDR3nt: TGTGCCAGCGTAGACAGGGGCGGCGAAAAACTGTTTTTT
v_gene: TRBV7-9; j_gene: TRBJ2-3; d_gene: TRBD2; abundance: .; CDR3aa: CASSLAGREGDTQYF; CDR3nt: TGTGCCAGCAGCTTAGCGGGCCGGGAGGGGGATACGCAGTATTTT
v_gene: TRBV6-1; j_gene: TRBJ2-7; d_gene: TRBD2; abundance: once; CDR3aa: CASSEASGLGNYEQYF; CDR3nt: TGTGCCAGCAGTGAAGCTTCGGGACTAGGGAACTACGAGCAGTACTTC
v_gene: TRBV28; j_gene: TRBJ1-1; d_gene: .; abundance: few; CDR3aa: CAGGRGNAYTEAFF; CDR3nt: TGTGCCGGAGGGAGAGGGAACGCGTACACTGAAGCTTTCTTT
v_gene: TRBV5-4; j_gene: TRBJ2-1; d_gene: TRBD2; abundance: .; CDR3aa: CASSRTSWQNEQFF; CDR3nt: TGTGCCAGCAGCCGGACTAGTTGGCAGAATGAGCAGTTCTTC
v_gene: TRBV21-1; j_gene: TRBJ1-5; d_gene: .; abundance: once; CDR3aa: CASSKGPFPGTARNQPQHF; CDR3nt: TGTGCCAGCAGCAAAGGCCCCTTTCCCGGGACAGCAAGAAATCAGCCCCAGCATTTT
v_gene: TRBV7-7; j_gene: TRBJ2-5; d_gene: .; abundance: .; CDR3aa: CASSLAPGPETQYF; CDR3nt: TGTGCTAGCAGCTTAGCGCCGGGTCCAGAGACCCAGTACTTC
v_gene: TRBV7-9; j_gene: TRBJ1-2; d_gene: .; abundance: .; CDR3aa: CASSHPVFHWRGYGYTF; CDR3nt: TGTGCCAGCAGCCACCCCGTTTTTCATTGGAGGGGTTATGGCTACACCTTC
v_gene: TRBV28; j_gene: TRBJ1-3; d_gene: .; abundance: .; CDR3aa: CASRIQGSYSGNTIYF; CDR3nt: TGTGCCAGCAGGATACAGGGCTCCTACTCTGGAAACACCATATATTTT
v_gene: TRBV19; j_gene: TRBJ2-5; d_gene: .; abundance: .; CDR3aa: CASSALRARGETQYF; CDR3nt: TGTGCCAGTAGCGCATTACGGGCCAGGGGAGAGACCCAGTACTTC
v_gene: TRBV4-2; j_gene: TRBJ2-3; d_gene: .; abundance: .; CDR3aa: CASSQDARVEDTQYF; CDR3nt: TGTGCCAGCAGCCAAGATGCCAGGGTGGAAGATACGCAGTATTTT
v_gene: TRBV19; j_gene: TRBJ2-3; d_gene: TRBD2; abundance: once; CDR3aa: CASSIELAGFSTDTQYF; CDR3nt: TGTGCCAGTAGTATAGAACTAGCGGGGTTTAGCACAGATACGCAGTATTTT
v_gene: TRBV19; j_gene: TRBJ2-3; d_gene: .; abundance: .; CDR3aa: CASSTRESWSTDTQYF; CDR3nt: TGTGCCAGTAGTACCCGGGAGAGCTGGAGTACAGATACGCAGTATTTT
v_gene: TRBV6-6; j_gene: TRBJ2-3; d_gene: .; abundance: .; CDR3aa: CASSYMASSSDTQYF; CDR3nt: TGTGCCAGCAGTTACATGGCTAGTAGTAGCGATACGCAGTATTTT
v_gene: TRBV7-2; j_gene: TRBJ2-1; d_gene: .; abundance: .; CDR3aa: CASSPAGPYNEQFF; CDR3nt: TGTGCCAGCAGCCCCGCGGGACCCTACAATGAGCAGTTCTTC
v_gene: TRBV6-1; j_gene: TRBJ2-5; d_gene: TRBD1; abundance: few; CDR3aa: CASYETGLRETQYF; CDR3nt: TGTGCCAGCTACGAGACAGGGTTGAGGGAGACCCAGTACTTC